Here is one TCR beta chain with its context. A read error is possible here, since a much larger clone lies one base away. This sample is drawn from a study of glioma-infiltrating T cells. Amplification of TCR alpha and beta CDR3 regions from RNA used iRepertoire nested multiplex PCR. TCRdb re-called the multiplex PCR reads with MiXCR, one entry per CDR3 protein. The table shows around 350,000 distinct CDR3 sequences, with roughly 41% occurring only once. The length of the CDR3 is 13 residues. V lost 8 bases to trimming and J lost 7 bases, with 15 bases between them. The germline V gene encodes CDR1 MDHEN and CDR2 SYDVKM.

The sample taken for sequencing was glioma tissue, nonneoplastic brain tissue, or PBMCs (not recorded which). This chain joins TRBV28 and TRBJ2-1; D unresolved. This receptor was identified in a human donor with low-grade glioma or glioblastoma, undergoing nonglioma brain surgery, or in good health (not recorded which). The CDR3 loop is CASRLSTLNEQFF. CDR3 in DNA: TGTGCCAGCCGTCTATCGACTTTAAATGAGCAGTTCTTC.